This T cell receptor beta chain was captured by sequencing in a study of blood T cell repertoires in COVID-19. About the research overall: The samples span acute and convalescent COVID-19 from the United States, Italy and Spain. Sources were T cells, B-cell-depleted T cells, or PBMCs; the material itself was cDNA or gDNA.

In the study's own analysis: Using reference gene primer amplification, nucleated cell counts were estimated. The protocol was immunoSEQ multiplex PCR, while the TCRdb copy is restricted to in-frame clones and leaves out a portion. D and trimming come from the DNA, and the V and J calls and clone size come from that table. The data show about 90,000 clones, with more than 80% seen just once and about 13% held by the top ten. Looked up from germline, CDR1 is MDHEN and CDR2 is SYDVKM. Trimming left V 5 bases short and J 8 bases short, with 18 bases between. This CDR3 has 14 residues. This clonotype was obtained from a human donor in a cohort sampled during active COVID-19. The sample consisted of peripheral blood. The rearrangement uses TRBV28 and TRBJ1-2, with unresolved D. CDR3 sequence: CASSPEFGLRGYTF. CDR3 nucleotides: TGTGCCAGCAGTCCCGAATTCGGCTTGCGGGGCTACACCTTC.